The T cell receptor beta chain described here comes from a study of blood T cells in healthy people across ages. The CDR3 has 14 residues. After removal of 7 bases from V and 5 bases from J, the junction contained 6 bases not matched to a gene. A J-beta primer mix and a sample-barcoded 5' primer were used in a second PCR of about 7 to 12 cycles. TCRdb passed the 5' RACE reads through MiXCR, listing each CDR3 protein once. The top ten hold 7.9% of the sample, which has some 1.4 million distinct CDR3 sequences, 42% seen once. What was sequenced was blood. The receptor was isolated from a woman aged 18-29 years in good health. The chain has TRBV12-3 or TRBV12-4 and TRBJ2-3; 10 positions agree with TRBD1. Here the CDR3 DNA reads TGTGCCAGCACCCCCGGGACAGGGGAAGATACGCAGTATTTT. Translated: CASTPGTGEDTQYF.